This is a list of T cell receptor beta chains from one sample in a study of cytomegalovirus exposure and HLA in healthy donors. Repertoires were generated with immunoSEQ multiplex PCR, while TCRdb's copy carries only in-frame clones and drops some. Found here are tens of thousands of clones, 94% of them singletons; the top ten hold 0.55% to 0.65%. The material sequenced was PBMCs. The source is a woman aged 18-29 years in good health and CMV-seronegative. Both conserved end residues are part of each CDR3. D genes are given only for firm matches. Clone sizes are given selectively: once, few, many, or a class where the clone is expanded.

V gene	D gene	clone size	J gene	CDR3 DNA	CDR3 protein
TRBV6-5	-	-	TRBJ1-2	TGTGCCAGCAGTTTCTTGAGTGGCTACACCTTC	CASSFLSGYTF
TRBV9	TRBD1	-	TRBJ1-2	TGTGCCAGCAGCGCACGGACAGGGGCTAACTATGGCTACACCTTC	CASSARTGANYGYTF
TRBV14	-	-	TRBJ2-1	TGTGCCAGCAGCCTCCTAAAATACAATGAGCAGTTCTTC	CASSLLKYNEQFF
TRBV11-3	TRBD2	-	TRBJ2-3	TGTGCCAGCAGCTCTAGCGGGAGCACAGATACGCAGTATTTT	CASSSSGSTDTQYF
TRBV6-1	TRBD1	-	TRBJ2-5	TGTGCCAGCAGTGAAGATCCGGGACAGCAAGAGACCCAGTACTTC	CASSEDPGQQETQYF
TRBV7-6	TRBD1	-	TRBJ1-2	TGTGCCAGCAGCTTAGGGACAGGGCCTCCAACTGTGGGCTATGGCTACACCTTC	CASSLGTGPPTVGYGYTF
TRBV5-1	-	-	TRBJ2-2	TGCGCCAGCAGCCAGGTCGGGAGGGAGCTGTTTTTT	CASSQVGRELFF
TRBV27	-	-	TRBJ1-3	TGTGCCAGCAGTTTATCGCGGGGGGCTGGAAACACCATATATTTT	CASSLSRGAGNTIYF
TRBV11-3	-	-	TRBJ2-1	TGTGCCAGCAGCGCTCCCCCGGGGAATGAGCAGTTCTTC	CASSAPPGNEQFF
TRBV2	-	-	TRBJ1-4	TGTGCCAGCAGTGAACGTGAAAAACTGTTTTTT	CASSEREKLFF
TRBV6-5	-	-	TRBJ2-7	TGTGCCAGCAGTCCCCAGGGGAACTACGAGCAGTACTTC	CASSPQGNYEQYF
TRBV9	TRBD2	-	TRBJ2-5	TGTGCCAGCAGCGTAGATACTAGCGGGGGCGAGACCCAGTACTTC	CASSVDTSGGETQYF
TRBV10-3	-	-	TRBJ2-1	TGTGCCATCAGTGAGGGGCAGTACAATGAGCAGTTCTTC	CAISEGQYNEQFF
TRBV6-4	-	-	TRBJ1-2	TGTGCCAGCAGTGACTGGGGGGGGAGCTACATCTTC	CASSDWGGSYIF
TRBV7-3	-	-	TRBJ1-1	TGTGCCAGCAGCCTCTCCCCTCCACTCAGATTAATAATGCGGAGGACTGAAGCTTTCTTT	CASSLSPPLRLIMRRTEAFF
TRBV5-4	TRBD1	-	TRBJ1-6	TGTGCCAGCAGCTCACAGGGGGCTAATTCACCCCTCCACTTT	CASSSQGANSPLHF
TRBV5-1	-	-	TRBJ1-2	TGCGCCAGCAGCTTGGGGGGCACAGCCCCATCAGCCTACACCTTC	CASSLGGTAPSAYTF
TRBV9	-	-	TRBJ1-4	TGTGCCAGCAGCGACCAACCGGGACTTGATAATGAAAAACTGTTTTTT	CASSDQPGLDNEKLFF
TRBV27	-	once	TRBJ1-4	TGTGCCAGCAGTTCCAAAATACAAGTGGAAAAACTGTTTTTT	CASSSKIQVEKLFF
TRBV27	TRBD1	-	TRBJ1-2	TGTGCCAGCAGTCCTCGGACAGGGGATGGCTACACCTTC	CASSPRTGDGYTF
TRBV19	-	-	TRBJ1-5	TGTGCCAGTAGACAAGTAGTCCGGGGGGCTAGCAATCAGCCCCAGCATTTT	CASRQVVRGASNQPQHF
TRBV6-1	-	-	TRBJ2-7	TGTGCCAGCAGTGAGTACCGGGATTCCCCCTACGAGCAGTACTTC	CASSEYRDSPYEQYF